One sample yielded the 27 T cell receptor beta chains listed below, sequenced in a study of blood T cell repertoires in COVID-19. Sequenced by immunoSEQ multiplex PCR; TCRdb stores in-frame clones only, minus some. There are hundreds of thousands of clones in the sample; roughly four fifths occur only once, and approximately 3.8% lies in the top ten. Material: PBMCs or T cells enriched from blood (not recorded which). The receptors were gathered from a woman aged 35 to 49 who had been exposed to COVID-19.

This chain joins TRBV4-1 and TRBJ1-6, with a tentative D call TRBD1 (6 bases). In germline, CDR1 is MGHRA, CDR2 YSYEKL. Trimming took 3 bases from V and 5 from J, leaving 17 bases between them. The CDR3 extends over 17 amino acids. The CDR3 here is CASSQWGGTGNNSPLHF. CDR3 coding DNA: TGCGCCAGCAGCCAGTGGGGGGGAACAGGGAATAATTCACCCCTCCACTTT.

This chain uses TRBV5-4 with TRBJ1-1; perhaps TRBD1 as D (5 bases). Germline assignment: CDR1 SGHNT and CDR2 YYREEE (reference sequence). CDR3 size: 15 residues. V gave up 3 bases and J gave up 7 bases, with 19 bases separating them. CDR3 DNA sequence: TGTGCCAGCAGCTACCCGAGCACAGGCCCTCTTGAAGCTTTCTTT. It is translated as CASSYPSTGPLEAFF.

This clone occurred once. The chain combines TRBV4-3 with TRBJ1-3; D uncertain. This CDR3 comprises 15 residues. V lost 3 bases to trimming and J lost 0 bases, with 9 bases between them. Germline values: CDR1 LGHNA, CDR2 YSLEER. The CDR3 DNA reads TGCGCCAGCAGCCAGGAACCGGGCTCTGGAAACACCATATATTTT. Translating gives CASSQEPGSGNTIYF.

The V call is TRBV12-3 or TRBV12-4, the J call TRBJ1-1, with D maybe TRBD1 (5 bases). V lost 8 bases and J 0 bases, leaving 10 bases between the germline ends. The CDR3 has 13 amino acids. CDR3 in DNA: TGTGCCAGCGCGGACACCCTGAACACTGAAGCTTTCTTT. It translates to CASADTLNTEAFF.

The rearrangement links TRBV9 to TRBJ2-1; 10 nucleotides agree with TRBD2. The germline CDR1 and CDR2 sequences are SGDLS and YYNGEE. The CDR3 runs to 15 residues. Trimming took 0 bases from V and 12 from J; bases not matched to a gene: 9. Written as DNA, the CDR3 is TGTGCCAGCAGCGTAGCTTATGAGCGGGGGGGCTCGCAGTTCTTC. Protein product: CASSVAYERGGSQFF.

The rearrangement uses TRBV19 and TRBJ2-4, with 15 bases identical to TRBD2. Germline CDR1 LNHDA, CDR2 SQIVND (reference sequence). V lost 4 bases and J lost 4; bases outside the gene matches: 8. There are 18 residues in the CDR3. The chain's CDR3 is CASSTGLAGGEGKNIQYF. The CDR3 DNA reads TGTGCCAGTAGTACGGGACTAGCGGGGGGTGAGGGGAAAAACATTCAGTACTTC.

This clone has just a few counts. The DNA of the CDR3 is TGTGCCAGCAGCCTTGGACAGGGGAATGAAAAACTGTTTTTT. It codes for CASSLGQGNEKLFF. This chain connects TRBV11-3 to TRBJ1-4; 9 nucleotides agree with TRBD1. CDR3 length: 14 residues. The junction had 3 bases not matched to a gene; V was cut back by 5 bases and J by 5 bases. CDR1 SGHNT and CDR2 YENEEA come from the germline V gene.

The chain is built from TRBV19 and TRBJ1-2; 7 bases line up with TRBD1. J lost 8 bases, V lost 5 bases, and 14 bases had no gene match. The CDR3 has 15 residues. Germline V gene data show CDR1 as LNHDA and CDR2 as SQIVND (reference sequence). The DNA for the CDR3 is TGTGCCAGTAGTCCCCTCATGACAGGGTTCGGCGGCTACACCTTC. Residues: CASSPLMTGFGGYTF. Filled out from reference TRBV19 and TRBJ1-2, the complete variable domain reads DGGITQSPKYLFRKEGQNVTLSCEQNLNHDAMYWYRQDPGQGLRLIYYSQIVNDFQKGDIAEGYSVSREKKESFPLTVTSAQKNPTAFYLCASSPLMTGFGGYTFGSGTRLTVV.

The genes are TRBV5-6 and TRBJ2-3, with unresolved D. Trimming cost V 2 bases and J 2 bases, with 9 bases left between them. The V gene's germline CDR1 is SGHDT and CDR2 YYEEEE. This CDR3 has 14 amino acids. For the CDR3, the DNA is TGTGCCAGCAGCTTTGACTTCGCCACAGATACGCAGTATTTT. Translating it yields CASSFDFATDTQYF.

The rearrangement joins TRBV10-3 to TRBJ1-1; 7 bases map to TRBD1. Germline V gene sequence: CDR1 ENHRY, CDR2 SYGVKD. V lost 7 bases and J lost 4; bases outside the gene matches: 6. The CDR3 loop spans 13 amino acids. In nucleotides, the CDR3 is TGTGCCATCACAGGGGGGATAAGCACTGAAGCTTTCTTT. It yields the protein CAITGGISTEAFF.

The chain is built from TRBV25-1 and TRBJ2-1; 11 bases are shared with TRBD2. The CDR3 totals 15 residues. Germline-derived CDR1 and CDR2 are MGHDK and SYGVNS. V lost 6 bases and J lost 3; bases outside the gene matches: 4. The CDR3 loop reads CASSSGLAGYNEQFF. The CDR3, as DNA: TGTGCCAGCAGCTCCGGACTAGCGGGCTACAATGAGCAGTTCTTC.

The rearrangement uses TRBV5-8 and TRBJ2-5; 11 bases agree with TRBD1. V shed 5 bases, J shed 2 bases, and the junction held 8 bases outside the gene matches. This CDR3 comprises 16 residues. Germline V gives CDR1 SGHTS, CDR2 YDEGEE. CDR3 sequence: CASRYRTGGLQETQYF. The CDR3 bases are TGTGCCAGCAGATACAGGACAGGGGGCCTTCAAGAGACCCAGTACTTC.

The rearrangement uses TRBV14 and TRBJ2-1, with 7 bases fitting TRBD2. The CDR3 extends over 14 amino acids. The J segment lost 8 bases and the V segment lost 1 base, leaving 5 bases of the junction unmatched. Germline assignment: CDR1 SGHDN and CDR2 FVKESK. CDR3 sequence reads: CASSQGGGGYEQFF. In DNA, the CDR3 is TGTGCCAGCAGCCAAGGGGGCGGGGGATATGAGCAGTTCTTC.

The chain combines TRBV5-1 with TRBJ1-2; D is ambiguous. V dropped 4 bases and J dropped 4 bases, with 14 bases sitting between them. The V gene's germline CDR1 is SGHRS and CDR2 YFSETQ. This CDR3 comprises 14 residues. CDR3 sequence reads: CASSRGGDGYGYTF. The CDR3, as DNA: TGCGCCAGCAGCCGCGGAGGAGACGGCTATGGCTACACCTTC. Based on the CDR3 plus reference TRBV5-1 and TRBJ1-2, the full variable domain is KAGVTQTPRYLIKTRGQQVTLSCSPISGHRSVSWYQQTPGQGLQFLFEYFSETQRNKGNFPGRFSGRQFSNSRSEMNVSTLELGDSALYLCASSRGGDGYGYTFGSGTRLTVV.

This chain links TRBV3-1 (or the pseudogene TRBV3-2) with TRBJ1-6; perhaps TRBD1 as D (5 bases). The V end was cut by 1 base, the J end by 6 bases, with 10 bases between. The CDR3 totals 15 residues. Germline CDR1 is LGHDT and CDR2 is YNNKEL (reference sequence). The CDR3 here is CASSQAPDSNSPLHF. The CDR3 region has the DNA TGTGCCAGCAGCCAAGCTCCAGACAGTAATTCACCCCTCCACTTT.

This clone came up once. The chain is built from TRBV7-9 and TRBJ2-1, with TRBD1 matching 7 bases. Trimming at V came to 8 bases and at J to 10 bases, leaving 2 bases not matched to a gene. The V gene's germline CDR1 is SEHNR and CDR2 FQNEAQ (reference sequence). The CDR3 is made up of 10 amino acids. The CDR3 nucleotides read TGTGCCAGCGGGGACAGCGAGCAGTTCTTC. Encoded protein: CASGDSEQFF. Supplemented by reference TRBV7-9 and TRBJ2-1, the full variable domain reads DTGVSQNPRHKITKRGQNVTFRCDPISEHNRLYWYRQTLGQGPEFLTYFQNEAQLEKSRLLSDRFSAERPKGSFSTLEIQRTEQGDSAMYLCASGDSEQFFGPGTRLTVL.

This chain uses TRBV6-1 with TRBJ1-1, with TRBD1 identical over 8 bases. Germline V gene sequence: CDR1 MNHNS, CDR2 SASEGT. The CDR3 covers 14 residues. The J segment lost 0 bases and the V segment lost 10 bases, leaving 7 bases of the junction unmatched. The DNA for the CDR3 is TGTGCCACCACGGACAGGGCCATGAACACTGAAGCTTTCTTT. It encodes CATTDRAMNTEAFF.

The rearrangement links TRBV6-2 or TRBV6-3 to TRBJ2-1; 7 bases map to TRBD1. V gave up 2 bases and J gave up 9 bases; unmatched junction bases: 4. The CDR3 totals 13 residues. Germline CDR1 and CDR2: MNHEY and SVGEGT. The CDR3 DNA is TGTGCCAGCAGTTACCAGCGGACAGGTGAGCAGTTCTTC. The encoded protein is CASSYQRTGEQFF.

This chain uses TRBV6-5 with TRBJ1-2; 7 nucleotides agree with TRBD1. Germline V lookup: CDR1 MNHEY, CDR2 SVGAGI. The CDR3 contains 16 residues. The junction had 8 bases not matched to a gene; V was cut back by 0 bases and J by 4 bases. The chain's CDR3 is CASSYSLGGSSYGYTF. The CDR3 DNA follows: TGTGCCAGCAGTTACTCATTAGGGGGCAGCAGCTATGGCTACACCTTC.

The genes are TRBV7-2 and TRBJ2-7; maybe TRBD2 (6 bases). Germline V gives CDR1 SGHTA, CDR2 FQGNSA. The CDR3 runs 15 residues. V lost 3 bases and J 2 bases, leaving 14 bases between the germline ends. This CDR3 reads CASSFSGTATYEQYF. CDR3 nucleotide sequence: TGTGCCAGCAGCTTTTCTGGGACTGCAACCTACGAGCAGTACTTC.

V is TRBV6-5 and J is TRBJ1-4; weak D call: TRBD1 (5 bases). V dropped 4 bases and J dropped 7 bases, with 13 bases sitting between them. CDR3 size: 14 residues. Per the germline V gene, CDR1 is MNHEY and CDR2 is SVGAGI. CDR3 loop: CASSSGRVGEKLFF. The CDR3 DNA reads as TGTGCCAGCAGTTCAGGGAGGGTGGGTGAAAAACTGTTTTTT.

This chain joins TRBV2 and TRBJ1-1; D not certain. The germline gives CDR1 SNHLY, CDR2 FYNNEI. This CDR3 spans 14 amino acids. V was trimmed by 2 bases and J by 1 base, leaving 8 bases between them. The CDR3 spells CASSESQANTEAFF. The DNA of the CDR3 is TGTGCCAGCAGTGAAAGTCAGGCGAACACTGAAGCTTTCTTT.

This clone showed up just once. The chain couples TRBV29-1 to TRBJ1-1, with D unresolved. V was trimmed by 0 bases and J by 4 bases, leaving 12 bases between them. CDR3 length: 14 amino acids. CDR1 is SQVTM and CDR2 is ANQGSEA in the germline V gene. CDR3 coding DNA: TGCAGCGTTGAAGAGCCGGGAGGAAGCACTGAAGCTTTCTTT. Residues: CSVEEPGGSTEAFF.

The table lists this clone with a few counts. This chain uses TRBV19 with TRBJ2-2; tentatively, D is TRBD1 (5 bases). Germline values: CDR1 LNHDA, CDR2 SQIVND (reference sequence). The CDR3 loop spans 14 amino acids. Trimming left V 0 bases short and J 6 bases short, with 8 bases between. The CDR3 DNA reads TGTGCCAGTAGTATAGACAGGGCGGCCGGGGAGCTGTTTTTT. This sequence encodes CASSIDRAAGELFF. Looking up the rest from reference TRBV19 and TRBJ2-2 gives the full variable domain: DGGITQSPKYLFRKEGQNVTLSCEQNLNHDAMYWYRQDPGQGLRLIYYSQIVNDFQKGDIAEGYSVSREKKESFPLTVTSAQKNPTAFYLCASSIDRAAGELFFGEGSRLTVL.

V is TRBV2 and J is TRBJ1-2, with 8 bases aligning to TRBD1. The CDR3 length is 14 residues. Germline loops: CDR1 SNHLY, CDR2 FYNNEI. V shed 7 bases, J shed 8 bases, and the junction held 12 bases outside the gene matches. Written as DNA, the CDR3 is TGTGCCAGCACCGAGGACAGGGTGTCAGGAGGCTACACCTTC. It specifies CASTEDRVSGGYTF.

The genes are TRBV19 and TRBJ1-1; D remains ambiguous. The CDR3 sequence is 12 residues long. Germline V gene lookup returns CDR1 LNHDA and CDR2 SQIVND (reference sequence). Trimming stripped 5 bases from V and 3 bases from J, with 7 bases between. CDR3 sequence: CASSFLDTEAFF. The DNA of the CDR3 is TGTGCCAGTAGTTTTCTCGACACTGAAGCTTTCTTT.

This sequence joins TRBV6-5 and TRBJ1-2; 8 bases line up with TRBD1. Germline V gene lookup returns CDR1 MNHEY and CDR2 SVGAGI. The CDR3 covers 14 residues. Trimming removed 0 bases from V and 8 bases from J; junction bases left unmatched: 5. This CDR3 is CASSYSAGGGGYTF. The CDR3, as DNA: TGTGCCAGCAGTTACTCCGCAGGGGGCGGGGGCTACACCTTC.